This T cell receptor (beta chain) was identified during a study of radiation and T cells in renal cell carcinoma. A remark on this clone: Its antigen is still unknown.

Sequenced by immunoSEQ multiplex PCR; TCRdb stores in-frame clones only, minus some. Of some 150,000 clones listed, around nine tenths are singletons. As to time point: blood 4 weeks post-SBRT, at nephrectomy. Documented treatment: 15 Gy SBRT to primary tumor, nephrectomy 4 weeks later. Findings and limits, study-wide: Top tumor clonotypes rose in blood 2 weeks post-radiation, then contracted.

The sequencing used blood, collected from a patient whose treatment included radiotherapy and nephrectomy. The receptor was isolated from a woman in her forties or fifties with renal cell carcinoma.

CDR3 nucleotide sequence: TGTGCCAGCACGATTCGACTAGCAAGGAACAATGAGCAGTTCTTC. The encoded protein is CASTIRLARNNEQFF. J is TRBJ2-1 and V is TRBV6-1; 7 nucleotides match TRBD2. The CDR3 consists of 15 residues. Germline-derived CDR1 and CDR2 are MNHNS and SASEGT. Trimming cost V 7 bases and J 5 bases; bases outside gene matches: 11.